This TCR beta chain was sequenced in a study of blood T cell repertoires in COVID-19. Background on the study: The origin of the acute and convalescent COVID-19 samples was the United States, Italy and Spain. PBMCs, B-cell-depleted T cells, or T cells provided the cDNA or gDNA that made up the material.

From germline, CDR1 is SGDLS and CDR2 YYNGEE. This CDR3 spans 17 amino acids. V gave up 0 bases and J gave up 0 bases, with 13 bases separating them. Source study methods: Nucleated cell number was recorded as an estimate derived from reference gene primer amplification. Profiled with immunoSEQ multiplex PCR; TCRdb holds only in-frame clones, not every one. Clone size and V and J calls were adopted from that table, with D and trimming inferred from the DNA. Among a few hundred thousand clones listed, about 88% were seen once. This clone was counted once. The sample consisted of peripheral blood. The chain carries TRBV9 and TRBJ1-3; perhaps TRBD1 as D (5 bases). This clonotype was obtained from a man in his 60s who had recovered from COVID-19. DNA of the CDR3: TGTGCCAGCAGCGTAGGTCAGGGTCTGGGCTCTGGAAACACCATATATTTT. Protein sequence: CASSVGQGLGSGNTIYF.